The rows below give T cell receptor beta chains drawn from one sample of a study of shared clonotypes between healthy human individuals. Here immunoSEQ multiplex PCR was the method, and the copy in TCRdb shows in-frame clones only, minus some. The table has over a million clones, roughly 96% seen once. Input material: naive CD4+ T cells sorted from blood. The receptors come from a man aged 30-40 years in good health. CDR3s include the opening cysteine and the closing phenylalanine or tryptophan.

j_gene,v_gene,CDR3aa
TRBJ2-7,TRBV28,CATHGGTYEQYF
TRBJ2-5,TRBV9,CASSVGLGGGIQETQYF
TRBJ2-1,TRBV11-2,CASSLDTSGSYEQFF
TRBJ1-4,TRBV5-4,CASSLEGTNEKLFF
TRBJ2-1,TRBV5-5,CASSLVSYNEQFF
TRBJ1-2,TRBV6-5,CASRKLQAYGYTF
TRBJ1-2,TRBV5-6,CASSITGDGYGYTF
TRBJ2-2,TRBV9,CASSGLISPSGRVFGELFF
TRBJ2-1,TRBV7-3,CASSLTPRGRNEQFF
TRBJ2-7,TRBV6-5,CASSRLAGAYEQYF
TRBJ2-7,TRBV28,CASSSPGQGAYEQYF
TRBJ2-1,TRBV7-2,CASSFRDRQNEQFF
TRBJ2-7,TRBV19,CASSGTAAYEQYF
TRBJ2-5,TRBV7-2,CASSLGGSETQYF
TRBJ2-3,TRBV7-9,CASSPTTDTQYF
TRBJ2-7,TRBV29-1,CSVVSGTFTYEQYF
TRBJ2-5,TRBV5-4,CASSLGDTQETQYF
TRBJ1-2,TRBV28,CASSLGGVNYGYTF
TRBJ2-7,TRBV18,CASSPLAGTSGKYEQYF
TRBJ2-2,TRBV4-1,CASSQSPGRNTGELFF
TRBJ2-5,TRBV27,CASSSVGGETQYF
TRBJ2-1,TRBV19,CASSIGKVEQFF
TRBJ2-2,TRBV13,CASSLTPWGELNTGELFF
TRBJ2-5,TRBV18,CASSPIPIAGSEETQYF
TRBJ2-3,TRBV28,CASSLKYLRTLSRVLHTDTQYF
TRBJ1-5,TRBV28,CASSLLGPPQPQHF
TRBJ2-1,TRBV27,CASSLSRDLYNEQFF
TRBJ2-7,TRBV10-2,CASRGLGGRVDEQYF
TRBJ2-7,TRBV11-2,CASSLGHTSYEQYF
TRBJ2-5,TRBV5-4,CASSGLAGGRETQYF
TRBJ1-2,TRBV13,CASSRSLGGTGYTF
TRBJ2-7,TRBV7-2,CASSLNRKEQYF
TRBJ2-2,TRBV18,CASSPRGSDTGELFF
TRBJ2-7,TRBV5-1,CASSFPGDEQYF
TRBJ2-5,TRBV7-9,CASSRGMRETQYF
TRBJ1-2,TRBV4-2,CASSQDGGQGLYGYTF
TRBJ1-1,TRBV5-1,CASSPGLMNTEAFF
TRBJ2-1,TRBV7-9,CASSPYGLAGALEQFF
TRBJ1-5,TRBV19,CASIEGQYSNQPQHF
TRBJ2-5,TRBV15,CATSRGTTGQETQYF
TRBJ1-2,TRBV10-3,CAISSDRNYGYTF
TRBJ1-2,TRBV7-2,CASSFVRGGDGYTF
TRBJ1-5,TRBV5-1,CASSLEGTPILPQHF
TRBJ2-7,TRBV7-8,CASSLGGDAYEQYF
TRBJ2-7,TRBV27,CASSPGYLSYEQYF
TRBJ2-1,TRBV4-3,CASSPRTHGVQFF
TRBJ2-7,TRBV18,CASSPRLGTSGSTDYEQYF
TRBJ2-6,TRBV6-1,CASSEGDYRGLGGANVLTF
TRBJ2-1,TRBV4-1,CASSREGPSVSEQFF
TRBJ2-2,TRBV7-8,CASSLEPGGTGELFF
TRBJ1-1,TRBV6-5,CASGQGPLMGAFF
TRBJ2-2,TRBV6-5,CASRGPAGVIGELFF